The clone carrying this T cell receptor (beta chain) was picked up many times. What it binds is not known. This entry belongs to a study of T cells in Graves' hyperthyroidism and ophthalmopathy. Study observations and caveats: Most expanded thyroid clonotypes above 0.001 also appeared in blood. Prediction of ophthalmopathy progression came a median around 6 months pre-onset.

This CDR3 is 15 amino acids long. Germline-derived CDR1 and CDR2 are SGHAT and FQNNGV. J gave up 7 bases and V 5 bases, and 7 bases lay outside the gene matches. Clinical symptoms, serum thyroxine, TRAb, thyroid ultrasound and orbital computed tomography informed diagnoses. The CDR3 regions of TCR beta were amplified from RNA transcripts. The HTBI primer set drove a first-round RT-PCR of the TCR CDR3. TCRdb reprocessed the multiplex PCR reads with MiXCR, giving one entry per CDR3 protein. This table holds more than 500,000 distinct CDR3 sequences, 40% to 55% found once. The sequence was obtained from an adult woman with Graves' disease, either hyperthyroidism or ophthalmopathy (not recorded which). This chain uses TRBV11-2 with TRBJ1-4; TRBD1 matches 10 bases. Sequenced: peripheral blood or thyroid tissue (not recorded which). The CDR3 region is CASSPTGGGGEKLFF. In nucleotides, the CDR3 is TGTGCCAGCAGCCCGACAGGGGGCGGAGGTGAAAAACTGTTTTTT.